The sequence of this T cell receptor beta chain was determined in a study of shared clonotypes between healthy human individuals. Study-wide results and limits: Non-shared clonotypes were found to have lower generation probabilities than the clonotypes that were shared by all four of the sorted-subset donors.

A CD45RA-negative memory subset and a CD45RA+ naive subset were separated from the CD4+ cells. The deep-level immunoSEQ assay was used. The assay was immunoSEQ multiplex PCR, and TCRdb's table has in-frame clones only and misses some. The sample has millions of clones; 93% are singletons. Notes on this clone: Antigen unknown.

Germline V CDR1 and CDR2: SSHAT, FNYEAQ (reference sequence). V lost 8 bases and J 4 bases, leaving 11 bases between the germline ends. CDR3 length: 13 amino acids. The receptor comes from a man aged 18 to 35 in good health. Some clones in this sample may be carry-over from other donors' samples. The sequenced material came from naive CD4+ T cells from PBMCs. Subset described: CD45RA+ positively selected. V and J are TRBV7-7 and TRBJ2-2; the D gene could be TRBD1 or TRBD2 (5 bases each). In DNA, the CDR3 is TGTGCCAGCCGGGGACGGGGCACCGGGGAGCTGTTTTTT. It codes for CASRGRGTGELFF.